One sample yielded the 18 T cell receptor beta chains listed below, sequenced in a study of control samples from healthy donors and cancer patients. The assay was immunoSEQ multiplex PCR, and TCRdb's table has in-frame clones only and misses some. This sample has 60,000 or so clones, with 70% to 90% found just once. Sequencing was carried out using blood. The receptors were gathered from a man in his fifties in good health.

V and J are TRBV6-4 and TRBJ2-7; 9 positions match TRBD2. Germline lookup yields CDR1 MRHNA and CDR2 SNTAGT. With 4 bases clipped from V and 4 bases from J, the junction kept 20 bases outside the gene matches. This CDR3 contains 19 residues. The DNA of the CDR3 is TGTGCCAGCAGTGCCGTTCAGGGTAGCGGGAGAGGCGAGCGTTACGAGCAGTACTTC. Translated, it gives CASSAVQGSGRGERYEQYF.

The J gene is TRBJ2-1, the V gene TRBV10-2; the match to TRBD2 covers 8 bases. The CDR3 consists of 15 residues. The germline V gene has CDR1 WSHSY and CDR2 SAAADI. Trimming removed 7 bases from V and 8 bases from J; junction bases left unmatched: 13. The CDR3 DNA reads as TGCGCCAGCACCATTTCCGGGACTAGTTTTTATGAGCAGTTCTTC. Translated: CASTISGTSFYEQFF.

The V and J genes are TRBV6-6 and TRBJ2-7; D gene ambiguous. This CDR3 is built from 12 residues. CDR1 is MNHNY, CDR2 SVGAGI, per germline (reference sequence). Trimming stripped 5 bases from V and 3 bases from J, with 8 bases between. CDR3: CASSRENYEQYF. The CDR3 DNA follows: TGTGCCAGCAGTCGAGAGAACTACGAGCAGTACTTC.

This clone was counted between two and nine times. The genes are TRBV21-1 and TRBJ1-3. TRBV21-1 is marked as a pseudogene. The CDR3 has 16 residues. In DNA, the CDR3 is TGTGCCAGCAGCAAAGAAGGCCCTCGCTCTGGAAACACCATATATTTT. Translation gives CASSKEGPRSGNTIYF.

V usage is TRBV6-5 and J usage is TRBJ1-1; D not certain. CDR3 length: 14 residues. V lost 2 bases and J 5 bases, leaving 12 bases between the germline ends. CDR1 MNHEY and CDR2 SVGAGI come from the germline V gene. CDR3 nucleotide sequence: TGTGCCAGCAGTTACCTTCACAAGAGGACTGAAGCTTTCTTT. It codes for CASSYLHKRTEAFF.

The V call is TRBV29-1, the J call TRBJ1-1; D not resolved. The length of the CDR3 is 11 residues. In germline, CDR1 is SQVTM, CDR2 ANQGSEA. The CDR3 sequence is CLLDGNTEAFF. CDR3 in DNA: TGCCTCCTAGACGGGAACACTGAAGCTTTCTTT.

The chain joins TRBV27 to TRBJ2-1, with TRBD2 identical over 8 bases. This CDR3 has 14 residues. The germline gives CDR1 MNHEY, CDR2 SMNVEV (reference sequence). Trimming removed 3 bases from V and 2 bases from J; junction bases left unmatched: 0. This chain's CDR3 is CASSFGRAYNEQFF. The CDR3 coding sequence is TGTGCCAGCAGTTTCGGGAGGGCCTACAATGAGCAGTTCTTC.

The V call is TRBV5-1, the J call TRBJ2-7; no firm D call. Germline V gene lookup returns CDR1 SGHRS and CDR2 YFSETQ. Trimming cost V 1 base and J 3 bases, with 5 bases left between them. The CDR3 runs to 12 residues. The CDR3 loop is CASSLYDYEQYF. The CDR3 DNA reads TGCGCCAGCAGCTTGTATGACTACGAGCAGTACTTC.

The V and J genes are TRBV4-3 and TRBJ2-5, with a tentative D call TRBD1 (6 bases). The V and J ends lost 2 bases and 5 bases respectively, with 12 bases between them. Germline V gene data show CDR1 as LGHNA and CDR2 as YSLEER. CDR3 length: 14 residues. DNA for the CDR3: TGCGCCAGCAGCCAACACAGGGTTCAGGAGACCCAGTACTTC. Translating gives CASSQHRVQETQYF.

The sample holds one count of this clone. V gene TRBV28 combines with J gene TRBJ2-5; 12 nucleotides align to TRBD2. Germline CDR1 is MDHEN and CDR2 is SYDVKM. The CDR3 contains 15 residues. V trimming: 11 bases; J trimming: 2 bases; junction bases outside the gene matches: 9. The CDR3 is CAGSLAGGGQETQYF. CDR3 DNA: TGTGCCGGCTCCCTAGCGGGAGGGGGACAAGAGACCCAGTACTTC.

This clone appeared a few times. The chain couples TRBV6-2 or TRBV6-3 to TRBJ2-7, with D unclear. Germline lookup yields CDR1 MNHEY and CDR2 SVGEGT. With 4 bases removed from V and 3 bases from J, the gap between germline ends came to 13 bases. This CDR3 has 14 amino acids. The CDR3 spells CASSSLRHGYEQYF. The CDR3 DNA sequence: TGTGCCAGCAGTTCTTTAAGACACGGCTACGAGCAGTACTTC.

As to this clone: A junction boundary mismatches the germline segment, possibly from a read error. The chain links TRBV9 to TRBJ2-2; tentative D call: TRBD2 (7 bases). This CDR3 contains 14 residues. CDR1 and CDR2 (germline): SGDLS, YYNGEE. CDR3 nucleotides: TGTGCCAGCCGCGTAGGGGGGGACACCGGGGAGCTGTTTTTT. Amino acid sequence: CASRVGGDTGELFF. The full variable domain, rest sourced from reference TRBV9 and TRBJ2-2, is DSGVTQTPKHLITATGQRVTLRCSPRSGDLSVYWYQQSLDQGLQFLIQYYNGEERAKGNILERFSAQQFPDLHSELNLSSLELGDSALYFCASRVGGDTGELFFGEGSRLTVL.

The chain combines TRBV5-6 with TRBJ1-6; 10 nucleotides agree with TRBD1. CDR3 length: 15 amino acids. Trimming took 7 bases from V and 10 from J; bases not matched to a gene: 11. Germline loops: CDR1 SGHDT, CDR2 YYEEEE. The CDR3 sequence is CASLELGQGESPLHF. The CDR3 nucleotides read TGTGCCAGCCTAGAACTAGGACAGGGGGAATCACCCCTCCACTTT.

The chain combines TRBV18 with TRBJ2-2; 11 nucleotides align to TRBD1. Germline CDR1 KGHSH, CDR2 LQKENI. V shed 6 bases, J shed 5 bases, and the junction held 2 bases outside the gene matches. The CDR3 is made up of 14 amino acids. CDR3 region: CASSGQGETGELFF. CDR3 DNA sequence: TGTGCCAGCTCGGGACAGGGGGAAACCGGGGAGCTGTTTTTT.

The chain couples TRBV28 to TRBJ1-1; D remains unclear. The CDR3 spans 12 residues. Germline V CDR1 and CDR2: MDHEN, SYDVKM. V was shortened by 5 bases and J by 1 base, with 5 bases between the two germline ends. The CDR3 reads CASSPRNTEAFF. CDR3 DNA sequence: TGTGCCAGCAGTCCGAGGAACACTGAAGCTTTCTTT.

The gene calls are TRBV5-1 and TRBJ2-5; D remains unclear. Germline V gene data show CDR1 as SGHRS and CDR2 as YFSETQ. This CDR3 is 14 amino acids long. The V end lost 0 bases, the J end lost 0 bases, and 6 bases lay between the germline ends. The CDR3 spells CASSLEVYQETQYF. The CDR3 coding sequence is TGCGCCAGCAGCTTGGAGGTATACCAAGAGACCCAGTACTTC. Full variable domain (rest looked up from reference TRBV5-1 and TRBJ2-5): KAGVTQTPRYLIKTRGQQVTLSCSPISGHRSVSWYQQTPGQGLQFLFEYFSETQRNKGNFPGRFSGRQFSNSRSEMNVSTLELGDSALYLCASSLEVYQETQYFGPGTRLLVL.

The V call is TRBV2, the J call TRBJ2-1; 7 bases map to TRBD1. The trim removed 4 bases at V and 3 bases at J, leaving 0 bases unmatched. The germline gives CDR1 SNHLY, CDR2 FYNNEI. The CDR3 loop spans 13 amino acids. The CDR3 DNA reads as TGTGCCAGCAGTGGGGACAGCTACAATGAGCAGTTCTTC. Protein: CASSGDSYNEQFF.

This chain links TRBV10-3 with TRBJ1-3, with 7 positions matching TRBD1. The CDR3 covers 14 residues. Germline V gene lookup returns CDR1 ENHRY and CDR2 SYGVKD. V shed 5 bases, J shed 4 bases, and the junction held 5 bases outside the gene matches. In nucleotides, the CDR3 is TGTGCCATCAGTTCTGAGACAGGGGGAAACACCATATATTTT. Translated, it gives CAISSETGGNTIYF.